This record concerns one T cell receptor beta chain sequence. It has no known antigen specificity. Base qualities were left out, and no much larger clone turns up one base away. According to the study, the label for this sample's time point signals: roughly 12 months on ibrutinib. For TCR beta library preparation, approximately 1.8 micrograms of genomic DNA was extracted from cryopreserved PBMCs. High-throughput TCR beta sequencing was performed on longitudinal blood samples from CLL patients receiving ibrutinib monotherapy. The patients took part in an open-label, single-center phase 2 trial of ibrutinib monotherapy. The source of the sample is a study of cytotoxic CD8 clonotypes in ibrutinib-treated CLL (TCRdb year 2021). Study-wide context: The cohort had about ten relapsed/refractory and 15 treatment-naive patients; about 17 were IGHV unmutated. Longitudinal samples were obtainable from about 30% of the roughly 90 participants in the trial. All remission and progressive disease samples were collected while patients were still receiving ibrutinib. Response samples were taken after a median of 12 months on treatment, ranging from roughly 6 to 36 months. Responses were partial in 24 patients and complete in 2; after median around 68 months follow-up, roughly 14 stayed in remission and some twelve progressed. An average of approximately 260,000 productive templates and some 99,000 productive rearrangements was obtained per sample. Cryopreserved peripheral blood mononuclear cells were collected before treatment, at response, and at either disease progression or sustained remission. Results the study describes overall, beyond this receptor: At ibrutinib response clonality went up, during sustained remission it held steady, and at progression it dropped back toward baseline. Sampling times were not matched between patients in sustained remission and patients whose disease was progressing, and lymph node repertoires were not examined. Baseline clonality exceeded that of age-matched healthy donors and correlated strongly with circulating CD8+ T-cell counts. Public clonotypes were rare and either contracted or stayed stable during treatment, and the rise in clonality at ibrutinib response reflected the expansion of private clonotypes.

As encoded in the germline V gene, CDR1 is SGDLS while CDR2 is YYNGEE. V is clipped by 4 bases and J by 4 bases, and the sequence between their germline boundaries is 9 bases long. The CDR3, cysteine through phenylalanine, is 13 amino acids long. Only the CDR3 region is kept as DNA, spanning 39 bases read in frame from base 1. On a MiSeq, deep resolution sequencing aimed for a depth between 1 in 1 million and 1 in 200,000 T cells, with each clonotype covered approximately 9.2x on average. The immunoSEQ hsTCRB Kit was used to generate the TCR beta libraries. Regarding the original processing steps: The data were analyzed with ImmunoSEQ Analyzer and ImmunoSEQ Data Assistant, and V, D and J gene assignments followed IMGT definitions. Clonality, with values ranging from 0 to 1, was calculated as one minus the normalized Shannon entropy of productive rearrangement frequencies. Public clonotype analysis was restricted to overrepresented clonotypes comprising at least 0.05% of each patient's repertoire. Approximately 13 age-matched healthy donor repertoires from immuneACCESS served as clonality controls. In TCRdb, the immuneACCESS table is reduced to in-frame sequences with V and J assigned. These tables do not hold every clone; where another copy was compared, an unresolved V gene accounts for under half, and the others remain unexplained. V, J and clone size reflect that table, while D and trimming were determined from the DNA. The sample has about 160,000 clones on record, 70% to 85% of them singletons. In total, the top ten clones hold under 2.5% of the sample.

This chain joins TRBV9 to TRBJ1-5, with the identity of the D gene unclear. The source was PBMCs, collected after 12 months of ibrutinib treatment. The receptor's source is a human donor with chronic lymphocytic leukemia. The bases read TGTGCCAGCAGCCCCCAGCCGAATCAGCCCCAGCATTTT. Translated, it gives CASSPQPNQPQHF.